These 10 T cell receptor beta chains came from one sample sequenced in a study of T cell responses to AZD1222 COVID-19 vaccine. Here immunoSEQ multiplex PCR was the method, and the copy in TCRdb shows in-frame clones only, minus some. The table lists fewer than 180,000 clones, roughly 90% of them singletons. Sequenced material: peripheral blood, taken 28 days after the second AZD1222 dose. These receptors came from an adult who received the AZD1222 COVID-19 vaccine.

The gene calls are TRBV6-2 or TRBV6-3 and TRBJ2-1, with D maybe TRBD1 (6 bases). V lost 2 bases and J 6 bases, leaving 17 bases between the germline ends. CDR1 is MNHEY and CDR2 is SVGEGT in the germline V gene. The CDR3 is 16 residues long. This CDR3 reads CASSYVQTGIGNEQFF. The DNA of the CDR3 is TGTGCCAGCAGTTACGTCCAAACAGGGATAGGCAATGAGCAGTTCTTC.

The rearrangement links TRBV6-5 to TRBJ2-7; 8 nucleotides agree with TRBD2. Germline V gives CDR1 MNHEY, CDR2 SVGAGI. V lost 0 bases, J lost 5 bases, and 3 bases stayed unmatched. The CDR3 runs to 14 residues. In DNA, the CDR3 is TGTGCCAGCAGTTACTCGACTAGCGTCGACGAGCAGTACTTC. The encoded protein is CASSYSTSVDEQYF.

The chain has TRBV9 and TRBJ1-4; TRBD1 matches at 8 bases. Unmatched junction bases numbered 8, after V lost 3 bases and J lost 7 bases. The CDR3 is 15 residues long. Germline lookup yields CDR1 SGDLS and CDR2 YYNGEE. DNA for the CDR3: TGTGCCAGCAGCGGACAGGGGCCCCTCGGTGAAAAACTGTTTTTT. Its translation is CASSGQGPLGEKLFF.

The chain carries TRBV19 and TRBJ1-4; D gene unclear. Germline loops: CDR1 LNHDA, CDR2 SQIVND (reference sequence). This CDR3 has 15 residues. Trimming took 6 bases from V and 3 from J, leaving 14 bases between them. CDR3 residues: CASRGNGPPNEKLFF. The CDR3 DNA reads TGTGCCAGTAGGGGGAATGGGCCGCCTAATGAAAAACTGTTTTTT.

V gene TRBV4-1 combines with J gene TRBJ2-7, with 8 nucleotides matching TRBD2. The germline V gene encodes CDR1 MGHRA and CDR2 YSYEKL. The CDR3 is 18 residues long. J lost 0 bases, V lost 1 base, and 11 bases had no gene match. Here the CDR3 reads CASSQGLAGRLPSYEQYF. As DNA, the CDR3 is TGCGCCAGCAGCCAAGGGCTAGCGGGCCGATTACCCTCCTACGAGCAGTACTTC.

The chain combines TRBV7-2 with TRBJ2-7; D is tentatively TRBD1 or TRBD2 (6 bases each). With 1 base removed from V and 3 bases from J, the gap between germline ends came to 25 bases. This CDR3 contains 19 residues. Germline values: CDR1 SGHTA, CDR2 FQGNSA. The CDR3 protein is CASSLVGGYGSGSHYEQYF. The CDR3 DNA sequence: TGTGCCAGCAGCTTAGTAGGGGGGTATGGCAGTGGATCACACTACGAGCAGTACTTC.

This clone was seen more than once but under ten times. The chain recombines TRBV7-9 with TRBJ2-2, with D maybe TRBD2 (6 bases). V lost 3 bases, J lost 4 bases, and 12 bases lay in between. Germline CDR1 is SEHNR and CDR2 is FQNEAQ (reference sequence). The CDR3 loop spans 15 amino acids. CDR3 sequence reads: CASSFGSGGTGELFF. DNA for the CDR3: TGTGCCAGCAGCTTCGGGAGTGGGGGCACCGGGGAGCTGTTTTTT.

This chain connects TRBV28 to TRBJ1-1; possible D gene TRBD1, 6 bases. V dropped 7 bases and J dropped 6 bases, with 18 bases sitting between them. Looked up from germline, CDR1 is MDHEN and CDR2 is SYDVKM. The length of the CDR3 is 14 residues. CDR3 region: CASTPPGGQPEAFF. The CDR3 nucleotides are TGTGCCAGCACCCCACCCGGGGGGCAACCTGAAGCTTTCTTT.

The rearrangement links TRBV6-6 to TRBJ2-7, with D perhaps matching TRBD2 (6 bases). This CDR3 contains 15 residues. Germline CDR1 reads MNHNY; CDR2 reads SVGAGI (reference sequence). Trimming stripped 6 bases from V and 3 bases from J, with 18 bases between. The CDR3 loop reads CASRSGSMGLYEQYF. CDR3 coding DNA: TGTGCCAGCAGGTCAGGGTCCATGGGACTCTACGAGCAGTACTTC.

This chain uses TRBV6-6 with TRBJ1-2, with unresolved D. Trimming removed 0 bases from V and 3 bases from J, with 5 bases in between. CDR3 length equals 13 residues. From germline, CDR1 is MNHNY and CDR2 SVGAGI (reference sequence). The CDR3 sequence is CASSYSGYYGYTF. CDR3 sequence (DNA): TGTGCCAGCAGTTACTCTGGATACTATGGCTACACCTTC.